Each of the 9 T cell receptor beta chains below was sequenced from the same sample in a study of identical twins. TCRdb fed the 5' RACE reads into MiXCR, producing one record per CDR3 protein. The data show 300,000 to 350,000 distinct CDR3 sequences, approximately 13% seen once. The data also belong to a second study, concerning yellow fever vaccine responses in identical twins.

The specimen sequenced was CD8+ T cells sorted from blood. These receptor sequences come from a young woman in good health.

In its sample, this clonotype was seen many times. The chain is built from TRBV7-2 and TRBJ2-2; D gene unclear. Germline assignment: CDR1 SGHTA and CDR2 FQGNSA. V lost 4 bases to trimming and J lost 6 bases, with 9 bases between them. The CDR3 spans 13 residues. CDR3 nucleotide sequence: TGTGCCAGCAGCTCCCCCGTCCCCGGGGAGCTGTTTTTT. It is translated as CASSSPVPGELFF.

This clonotype was counted once. This chain uses TRBV28 with TRBJ1-3; TRBD1 aligns across 7 bases. The CDR3 has 15 amino acids. V trimming: 3 bases; J trimming: 5 bases; junction bases outside the gene matches: 7. Germline V gives CDR1 MDHEN, CDR2 SYDVKM. The chain's CDR3 is CASSFWDSTRNTIYF. As DNA, the CDR3 is TGTGCCAGCAGTTTCTGGGACAGCACTCGAAACACCATATATTTT. The full variable domain, with the rest looked up from reference TRBV28 and TRBJ1-3, is DVKVTQSSRYLVKRTGEKVFLECVQDMDHENMFWYRQDPGLGLRLIYFSYDVKMKEKGDIPEGYSVSREKKERFSLILESASTNQTSMYLCASSFWDSTRNTIYFGEGSWLTVV.

A few counts support this clonotype. This chain links TRBV20-1 with TRBJ2-3; D gene uncertain. Trimming took 5 bases from V and 2 from J, leaving 20 bases between them. The V gene's germline CDR1 is DFQATT and CDR2 SNEGSKA (reference sequence). The CDR3 is 16 residues long. The CDR3 sequence is CSASDPFGFDTDTQYF. The CDR3 DNA reads TGCAGTGCTTCAGACCCGTTTGGTTTCGACACAGATACGCAGTATTTT.

This clonotype was seen a single time. V usage is TRBV7-8 and J usage is TRBJ2-1; 12 nucleotides align to TRBD2. With 6 bases clipped from V and 9 bases from J, the junction kept 9 bases outside the gene matches. This CDR3 has 15 residues. The germline V gene encodes CDR1 SGHVS and CDR2 FQNEAQ. The CDR3 DNA sequence: TGTGCCAGCAGACTTCTAGCGGGGGGGCTTGGTGAGCAGTTCTTC. This translates into CASRLLAGGLGEQFF.

This clonotype was seen only a few times. The J gene is TRBJ2-1, the V gene TRBV27, with 13 positions matching TRBD2. This CDR3 contains 14 residues. V was clipped by 8 bases and J by 7 bases; unmatched bases: 5. Looked up from germline, CDR1 is MNHEY and CDR2 is SMNVEV (reference sequence). The CDR3 DNA is TGTGCCAGCTTTAGACTAGCGGGAGGTAATGAGCAGTTCTTC. Its protein product is CASFRLAGGNEQFF.

V and J are TRBV7-2 and TRBJ1-1; D uncertain. V lost 0 bases and J 0 bases, leaving 5 bases between the germline ends. The CDR3 consists of 14 residues. Germline loops: CDR1 SGHTA, CDR2 FQGNSA. The CDR3 protein is CASSLASVNTEAFF. The CDR3 region has the DNA TGTGCCAGCAGCTTAGCTTCGGTGAACACTGAAGCTTTCTTT.

The chain combines TRBV11-3 with TRBJ2-1, with 11 bases aligning to TRBD2. CDR3 size: 17 residues. Germline CDR1 reads SGHNT; CDR2 reads YENEEA. V lost 2 bases, J lost 3 bases, and 6 bases stayed unmatched. The CDR3: CASSLTSGSGYYNEQFF. CDR3 DNA sequence: TGTGCCAGCAGCTTAACTAGCGGGAGTGGCTACTACAATGAGCAGTTCTTC.

This clonotype was recorded many times. The chain combines TRBV7-9 with TRBJ1-1; D call uncertain. V was cut by 1 base and J by 10 bases, with 10 bases left in between. The germline gives CDR1 SEHNR, CDR2 FQNEAQ (reference sequence). The CDR3 spans 12 residues. The CDR3 spells CASSLDAGGAFF. For the CDR3, the DNA is TGTGCCAGCAGCTTAGATGCGGGCGGAGCTTTCTTT.

The chain links TRBV4-1 to TRBJ2-3; D might be TRBD1 (5 bases). The CDR3 runs 19 residues. Trimming removed 0 bases from V and 2 bases from J, with 21 bases in between. Germline CDR1 is MGHRA and CDR2 is YSYEKL. The CDR3 loop reads CASSQDSSQGALITDTQYF. In nucleotides, the CDR3 is TGCGCCAGCAGCCAAGATTCGTCTCAGGGTGCCCTCATCACAGATACGCAGTATTTT.